The clone carrying this T cell receptor (beta chain) is a singleton in its sample. The data originate from a study of T cell changes during pregnancy in multiple sclerosis. TCRdb's table, derived via immunoSEQ multiplex PCR, lists solely in-frame clones and lacks some. Of some 43,000 clones in the sample, 90% were seen once. From germline, CDR1 is SNHLY and CDR2 FYNNEI. After removal of 1 base from V and 5 bases from J, the junction contained 8 bases not matched to a gene. The length of the CDR3 is 16 residues. The source was peripheral blood, collected in the first trimester of pregnancy. The receptor was isolated from a female donor in good health, enrolled as a control in a pregnancy study. The chain employs TRBV2 and TRBJ2-5; 9 bases align to TRBD2. CDR3 sequence: CASSEGRLAGKETQYF. The CDR3 DNA follows: TGTGCCAGCAGTGAAGGTCGTCTAGCGGGAAAGGAGACCCAGTACTTC.